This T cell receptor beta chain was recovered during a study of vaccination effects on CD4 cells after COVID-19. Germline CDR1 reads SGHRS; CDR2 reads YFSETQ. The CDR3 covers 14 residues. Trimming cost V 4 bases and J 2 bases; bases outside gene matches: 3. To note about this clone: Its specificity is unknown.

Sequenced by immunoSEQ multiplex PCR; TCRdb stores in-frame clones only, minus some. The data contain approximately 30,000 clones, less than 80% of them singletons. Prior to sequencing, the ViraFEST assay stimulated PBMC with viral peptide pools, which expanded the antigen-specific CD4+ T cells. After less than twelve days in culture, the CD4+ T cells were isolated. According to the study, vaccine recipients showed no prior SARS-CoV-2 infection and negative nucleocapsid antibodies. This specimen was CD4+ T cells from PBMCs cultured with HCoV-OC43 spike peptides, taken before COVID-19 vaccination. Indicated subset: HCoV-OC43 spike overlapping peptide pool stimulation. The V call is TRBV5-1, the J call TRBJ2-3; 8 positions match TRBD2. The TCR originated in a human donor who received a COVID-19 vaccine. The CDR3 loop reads CASSASGYTDTQYF. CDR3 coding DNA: TGCGCCAGCAGCGCTAGCGGGTACACAGATACGCAGTATTTT.